A single sample is the source of the 17 T cell receptor beta chains below, sequenced in a study of Ad26.COV2.S vaccination and SARS-CoV-2 variants. The assay was immunoSEQ multiplex PCR, and TCRdb's table has in-frame clones only and misses some. The sample consists of about 250,000 clones, 70% to 90% of them appearing once. Sample treatment: around 19 received Ad26.COV2.S at low or high dose, single or two shots; roughly five received placebo; per-sample allocation not given. Samples analyzed were those drawn on day 63 after the first vaccine or placebo injection. The source was peripheral blood, collected in a trial of Ad26.COV2.S vaccine versus placebo. These receptors originate from a person between 18 and 65 years old who received the Ad26.COV2.S COVID-19 vaccine or a placebo.

The chain couples TRBV6-5 to TRBJ1-3, with a tentative D call TRBD1 (5 bases). CDR1 is MNHEY and CDR2 is SVGAGI in the germline V gene. The V and J ends lost 8 bases and 2 bases respectively, with 16 bases between them. The CDR3 has 15 residues. The CDR3 here is CASQPRQLAGNTIYF. CDR3 nucleotides: TGTGCCAGCCAACCCCGACAGTTAGCTGGAAACACCATATATTTT.

CDR3 loop: CASSLWAASGTLIYNEQFF. The CDR3, as DNA: TGTGCCAGCAGCTTGTGGGCGGCTAGCGGGACGCTTATATACAATGAGCAGTTCTTC. V and J are TRBV5-5 and TRBJ2-1, with 9 bases lining up with TRBD2. The V segment lost 1 base and the J segment 4 bases; nucleotides outside the gene matches: 15. Germline assignment: CDR1 SGHKS and CDR2 YYEKEE (reference sequence). This CDR3 contains 19 residues.

This sequence joins TRBV5-4 and TRBJ2-1; 8 bases are a match to TRBD2. The CDR3 length is 16 residues. The V segment lost 2 bases and the J segment 4 bases; nucleotides outside the gene matches: 8. The germline CDR1 and CDR2 sequences are SGHNT and YYREEE (reference sequence). The CDR3 region is CASSLVGGRRYNEQFF. In nucleotides, the CDR3 is TGTGCCAGCAGCTTAGTGGGCGGGAGGAGGTACAATGAGCAGTTCTTC.

V usage is TRBV2 and J usage is TRBJ2-2, with unresolved D. This CDR3 has 13 residues. CDR1 is SNHLY and CDR2 is FYNNEI in the germline V gene. Trimming left V 2 bases short and J 7 bases short, with 8 bases between. The chain's CDR3 is CASSEHVDGELFF. The CDR3 DNA follows: TGTGCCAGCAGTGAACATGTGGACGGGGAGCTGTTTTTT.

This sequence joins TRBV3-1 (or the pseudogene TRBV3-2) and TRBJ1-5; D not resolved. The CDR3 loop spans 16 amino acids. Trimming pared 0 bases from V and 4 bases from J, leaving 13 bases between. Germline CDR1 is LGHDT and CDR2 is YNNKEL (reference sequence). The CDR3 loop is CASSQDLPAVNQPQHF. The CDR3 DNA follows: TGTGCCAGCAGCCAAGATCTTCCGGCGGTGAATCAGCCCCAGCATTTT.

The chain uses TRBV30 and TRBJ2-7, with D possibly called TRBD1 or TRBD2 (5 bases each). The germline V gene encodes CDR1 GTSNPN and CDR2 SVGIG (reference sequence). Trimming cost V 7 bases and J 4 bases, with 14 bases left between them. This CDR3 has 12 amino acids. The CDR3 region is CASRDAYYEQYF. DNA of the CDR3: TGTGCCTCACGGGACGCGTATTACGAGCAGTACTTC. Based on the CDR3 plus reference TRBV30 and TRBJ2-7, the full variable domain is SQTIHQWPATLVQPVGSPLSLECTVEGTSNPNLYWYRQAAGRGLQLLFYSVGIGQISSEVPQNLSASRPQDRQFILSSKKLLLSDSGFYLCASRDAYYEQYFGPGTRLTVT.

For the CDR3, the DNA is TGTGCCAGCAGTGACCTACACACTGAAGCTTTCTTT. Translated, it gives CASSDLHTEAFF. The chain links TRBV6-1 to TRBJ1-1; D gene unclear. The CDR3 is 12 amino acids. Trimming left V 3 bases short and J 3 bases short, with 5 bases between. Germline CDR1 and CDR2: MNHNS and SASEGT.

The V and J genes are TRBV5-1 and TRBJ1-3; D is possibly TRBD1 (5 bases). Looked up from germline, CDR1 is SGHRS and CDR2 is YFSETQ. This CDR3 region has 14 residues. V gave up 4 bases and J gave up 2 bases, with 10 bases separating them. The CDR3 sequence: CASSPGTPGNTIYF. The CDR3 nucleotides are TGCGCCAGCAGCCCCGGGACTCCTGGAAACACCATATATTTT.

This clone was observed a single time. This sequence joins TRBV5-1 and TRBJ2-1; TRBD2 matches at 8 bases. Germline V CDR1 and CDR2: SGHRS, YFSETQ. This CDR3 is 15 amino acids long. Trimming cost V 5 bases and J 2 bases; bases outside gene matches: 6. The DNA of the CDR3 is TGCGCCAGCAGACTGAGCGGGAGCCCCTACAATGAGCAGTTCTTC. It is translated as CASRLSGSPYNEQFF.

The rearrangement uses TRBV13 and TRBJ1-1; D gene unclear. The length of the CDR3 is 16 residues. Germline V gene lookup returns CDR1 PRHDT and CDR2 FYEKMQ (reference sequence). Trimming pared 5 bases from V and 1 base from J, leaving 17 bases between. The CDR3 nucleotides are TGTGCCAGCAGCCTAGAATCCGGGATTCAGAACACTGAAGCTTTCTTT. As protein: CASSLESGIQNTEAFF. Full variable domain (rest looked up from reference TRBV13 and TRBJ1-1): AAGVIQSPRHLIKEKRETATLKCYPIPRHDTVYWYQQGPGQDPQFLISFYEKMQSDKGSIPDRFSAQQFSDYHSELNMSSLELGDSALYFCASSLESGIQNTEAFFGQGTRLTVV.

This clone was picked up one time. V usage is TRBV19 and J usage is TRBJ2-1, with a weak D call TRBD1 (6 bases). The CDR3 extends over 14 amino acids. CDR1 is LNHDA, CDR2 SQIVND, per germline (reference sequence). V lost 0 bases and J lost 4, with 7 bases in between. In nucleotides, the CDR3 is TGTGCCAGTAGTATAGACACAGGGTACAATGAGCAGTTCTTC. Its protein product is CASSIDTGYNEQFF.

The chain links TRBV7-8 to TRBJ2-2; D uncertain. The germline V and J ends were trimmed by 5 bases and 7 bases, with 11 bases remaining between them. In germline, CDR1 is SGHVS, CDR2 FQNEAQ. There are 13 residues in the CDR3. The CDR3 bases are TGTGCCAGCAGCATCACGAATGACGGGGAGCTGTTTTTT. Encoded protein: CASSITNDGELFF.

The CDR3 region is CASSLAAGAWETQYF. CDR3 DNA: TGTGCCAGCAGCTTAGCGGCGGGAGCCTGGGAGACCCAGTACTTC. The rearrangement uses TRBV7-2 and TRBJ2-5, with 7 bases lining up with TRBD2. The CDR3 is 15 amino acids. Germline loops: CDR1 SGHTA, CDR2 FQGNSA. V was pared by 0 bases and J by 5 bases, with 6 bases of the junction left unmatched.

This clone was detected only once. The chain recombines TRBV5-1 with TRBJ2-2; TRBD1 agrees at 7 bases. The CDR3 totals 18 residues. V gave up 2 bases and J gave up 4 bases; unmatched junction bases: 14. The germline V gene has CDR1 SGHRS and CDR2 YFSETQ. The CDR3 DNA reads as TGCGCCAGCAGCTTCACGACAGGGAAAAAAACTGGCACCGGGGAGCTGTTTTTT. Protein sequence: CASSFTTGKKTGTGELFF.

V and J are TRBV7-8 and TRBJ2-1, with D uncertain. The V gene's germline CDR1 is SGHVS and CDR2 FQNEAQ. CDR3 length: 14 residues. V lost 3 bases to trimming and J lost 1 base, with 7 bases between them. CDR3 sequence reads: CASSFVGSYNEQFF. CDR3 DNA sequence: TGTGCCAGCAGCTTTGTGGGATCCTACAATGAGCAGTTCTTC.

This chain uses TRBV5-8 with TRBJ1-1; D is ambiguous. V lost 4 bases, J lost 1 base, and 8 bases lay in between. CDR1 and CDR2 from the germline V gene are SGHTS and YDEGEE. This CDR3 is built from 13 residues. The CDR3 DNA follows: TGTGCCAGCAGCCTGGGATGGAACACTGAAGCTTTCTTT. Protein product: CASSLGWNTEAFF.

This chain connects TRBV28 to TRBJ2-7, with 11 bases fitting TRBD1. The V and J ends lost 5 bases and 5 bases, in that order; junction bases with no gene match: 8. Germline CDR1 and CDR2: MDHEN and SYDVKM. This CDR3 has 15 amino acids. The chain's CDR3 is CASSTRDRGVNEQYF. CDR3 bases: TGTGCCAGCAGTACGCGGGACAGGGGGGTCAACGAGCAGTACTTC.